A single sample is the source of the 27 T cell receptor beta chains below, sequenced in a study of cytomegalovirus exposure and HLA in healthy donors. PCR used 60 Vbeta primers and 13 Jbeta primers. Sequencing was performed with immunoSEQ multiplex PCR; in TCRdb, only in-frame clones are kept and a portion is missing. The sample has 210,000 or so clones; more than 70% are singletons. Sequencing was done on a sample of PBMCs. These receptors originate from a human donor in good health.

This chain links TRBV29-1 with TRBJ2-5; TRBD1 matches at 8 bases. This CDR3 is 15 amino acids long. Germline lookup yields CDR1 SQVTM and CDR2 ANQGSEA. Unmatched junction bases numbered 12, after V lost 4 bases and J lost 5 bases. The CDR3 DNA is TGCAGCGTTGTTTGGCCTCAAACAGGGGGGGAGACCCAGTACTTC. This encodes CSVVWPQTGGETQYF. The variable domain in full, with the rest retrieved from reference TRBV29-1 and TRBJ2-5, is SAVISQKPSRDICQRGTSLTIQCQVDSQVTMMFWYRQQPGQSLTLIATANQGSEATYESGFVIDKFPISRPNLTFSTLTVSNMSPEDSSIYLCSVVWPQTGGETQYFGPGTRLLVL.

This clone was seen more than once but under ten times. This chain uses TRBV11-1 with TRBJ1-2; the D gene is possibly TRBD1 (6 bases). V gave up 5 bases and J gave up 0 bases, with 19 bases separating them. CDR1 and CDR2 from the germline V gene are SGHAT and FQDESV (reference sequence). The CDR3 length is 17 residues. The CDR3 protein is CASSPGGRDRANYGYTF. CDR3 nucleotide sequence: TGTGCCAGCAGCCCTGGGGGCCGGGACCGAGCTAACTATGGCTACACCTTC.

As DNA, the CDR3 is TGTGCCAGCAGCCCCGAGGGGGGGCCGCCCGTCCCTGGCTACACCTTC. Translating gives CASSPEGGPPVPGYTF. This chain joins TRBV7-8 and TRBJ1-2; D is possibly TRBD1 (6 bases). CDR3 length equals 16 residues. In germline, CDR1 is SGHVS, CDR2 FQNEAQ. V lost 5 bases, J lost 7 bases, and 23 bases lay in between.

CDR3 amino acids: CAIRTHSGANVLTF. The CDR3 bases are TGTGCCATCAGGACACACTCTGGGGCCAACGTCCTGACTTTC. The chain combines TRBV10-3 with TRBJ2-6; D unresolved. CDR3 length: 14 residues. CDR1 is ENHRY and CDR2 is SYGVKD in the germline V gene. The V and J ends lost 6 bases and 0 bases respectively, with 6 bases between them.

This chain links TRBV27 with TRBJ2-7; 8 bases align to TRBD1. Germline CDR1 and CDR2: MNHEY and SMNVEV (reference sequence). The junction had 4 bases not matched to a gene; V was cut back by 4 bases and J by 2 bases. The CDR3 has 14 amino acids. In DNA, the CDR3 is TGTGCCAGCAGTTCAGGGACAGGTCCCTACGAGCAGTACTTC. Translation gives CASSSGTGPYEQYF.

The chain has TRBV9 and TRBJ1-2, with D tentatively TRBD1 (5 bases). CDR1 and CDR2 (germline): SGDLS, YYNGEE. CDR3 size: 15 residues. V was cut by 3 bases and J by 8 bases, with 20 bases left in between. The CDR3 sequence: CASSALGRDLNGYTF. CDR3 bases: TGTGCCAGCAGCGCCCTAGGGAGGGACTTAAACGGCTACACCTTC.

V is TRBV14 and J is TRBJ2-2; 8 bases fit TRBD1. Germline V lookup: CDR1 SGHDN, CDR2 FVKESK. V lost 4 bases, J lost 6 bases, and 4 bases stayed unmatched. This CDR3 region has 14 residues. The CDR3 is CASSRQGSPGELFF. The DNA of the CDR3 is TGTGCCAGCAGCCGACAGGGGTCCCCCGGGGAGCTGTTTTTT.

The CDR3 coding sequence is TGTGCCAGCAGTATAGAGGGGGCGAGCACCGGGGAGCTGTTTTTT. It encodes CASSIEGASTGELFF. This rearrangement joins TRBV28 to TRBJ2-2; TRBD1 matches 7 bases. Per germline, CDR1 MDHEN and CDR2 SYDVKM. After removal of 5 bases from V and 4 bases from J, the junction contained 7 bases not matched to a gene. CDR3 length: 15 residues.

This sequence joins TRBV19 and TRBJ1-1, with TRBD1 matching over 7 bases. CDR3 size: 15 residues. J gave up 4 bases and V 5 bases, and 10 bases lay outside the gene matches. The germline CDR1 and CDR2 sequences are LNHDA and SQIVND (reference sequence). The CDR3 DNA follows: TGTGCCAGTAGTCTAGGAACAGGGGCTACCACTGAAGCTTTCTTT. Translation: CASSLGTGATTEAFF. Together with reference TRBV19 and TRBJ1-1, the CDR3 gives the full variable domain: DGGITQSPKYLFRKEGQNVTLSCEQNLNHDAMYWYRQDPGQGLRLIYYSQIVNDFQKGDIAEGYSVSREKKESFPLTVTSAQKNPTAFYLCASSLGTGATTEAFFGQGTRLTVV.

Concerning this clone itself: The sample holds other DNA sequences that translate to the same CDR3. The CDR3 nucleotides read TGTGCCAGCAGTGAGCCCGGACAGGGGAATCAGCCCCAGCATTTT. Residues: CASSEPGQGNQPQHF. The V and J genes are TRBV25-1 and TRBJ1-5; 9 bases map to TRBD1. Germline CDR1 is MGHDK and CDR2 is SYGVNS. CDR3 length: 15 residues. J was trimmed by 4 bases and V by 3 bases; bases with no gene match: 4. Full variable domain (rest looked up from reference TRBV25-1 and TRBJ1-5): EADIYQTPRYLVIGTGKKITLECSQTMGHDKMYWYQQDPGMELHLIHYSYGVNSTEKGDLSSESTVSRIRTEHFPLTLESARPSHTSQYLCASSEPGQGNQPQHFGDGTRLSIL.

The CDR3 DNA is TGTGCCAGCAGCAAAACCGGGACTAGCGGGACCGGTGAGCAGTTCTTC. Protein: CASSKTGTSGTGEQFF. The genes are TRBV7-2 and TRBJ2-1; 13 nucleotides match TRBD2. This CDR3 contains 16 residues. V lost 5 bases and J lost 9; bases outside the gene matches: 10. From germline, CDR1 is SGHTA and CDR2 FQGNSA.

The chain links TRBV21-1 to TRBJ2-3; no check of the table's D call, TRBD1, against the DNA was made. TRBV21-1 is given as a pseudogene. The length of the CDR3 is 17 residues. The CDR3 reads CASSKLGQGRSADTQYF. CDR3 DNA sequence: TGTGCCAGCAGCAAGCTCGGACAGGGACGGAGTGCAGATACGCAGTATTTT.

The chain uses TRBV2 and TRBJ2-5; D gene unclear. With 0 bases removed from V and 2 bases from J, the gap between germline ends came to 10 bases. Germline CDR1 is SNHLY and CDR2 is FYNNEI. The CDR3 totals 15 residues. This chain's CDR3 is CASSEALGLQETQYF. CDR3 nucleotides: TGTGCCAGCAGTGAAGCGCTCGGGTTGCAAGAGACCCAGTACTTC.

The CDR3 region has the DNA TGCAGCGCTGTCCATGGATGGGGGGGCAGGGCCAAAAACATTCAGTACTTC. It translates to CSAVHGWGGRAKNIQYF. V gene TRBV29-1 combines with J gene TRBJ2-4; tentatively, D is TRBD2 (7 bases). Germline CDR1 is SQVTM and CDR2 is ANQGSEA. The CDR3 sequence is 17 residues long. Trimming stripped 7 bases from V and 1 base from J, with 23 bases between. The whole variable domain, filled in from reference TRBV29-1 and TRBJ2-4, reads SAVISQKPSRDICQRGTSLTIQCQVDSQVTMMFWYRQQPGQSLTLIATANQGSEATYESGFVIDKFPISRPNLTFSTLTVSNMSPEDSSIYLCSAVHGWGGRAKNIQYFGAGTRLSVL.

The chain couples TRBV7-9 to TRBJ2-7; 8 nucleotides align to TRBD2. V trimming: 8 bases; J trimming: 4 bases; junction bases outside the gene matches: 7. CDR1 SEHNR and CDR2 FQNEAQ come from the germline V gene (reference sequence). This CDR3 has 13 amino acids. CDR3 loop: CASRSGTSYEQYF. Here the CDR3 DNA reads TGTGCCAGCCGATCCGGGACTAGTTACGAGCAGTACTTC.

The chain carries TRBV15 and TRBJ2-1, with TRBD2 matching 8 bases. The ends lost 1 base at V and 10 bases at J; junction bases unmatched: 9. Germline loops: CDR1 LNHNV, CDR2 YYDKDF (reference sequence). The CDR3 length is 15 residues. The CDR3 coding sequence is TGTGCCACCAGCAGAGGTCCGGGACTAGTAATAGAGCAGTTCTTC. The encoded protein is CATSRGPGLVIEQFF.

The chain has TRBV29-1 and TRBJ2-1, with D possibly TRBD1 on 6 matching bases. The CDR3 is made up of 16 amino acids. Germline lookup yields CDR1 SQVTM and CDR2 ANQGSEA. V lost 2 bases to trimming and J lost 0 bases, with 14 bases between them. The CDR3 DNA reads as TGCAGCGTTGAAAAGGGAACAGGGATCTCCTACAATGAGCAGTTCTTC. Its protein is CSVEKGTGISYNEQFF.

The J gene is TRBJ2-3, the V gene TRBV7-3; D possibly corresponds to TRBD1 (6 bases). Germline CDR1 SGHTA, CDR2 FQGTGA. The CDR3 spans 14 residues. V lost 5 bases, J lost 0 bases, and 9 bases lay in between. CDR3 amino acids: CASSGQSSTDTQYF. CDR3 nucleotides: TGTGCCAGCAGCGGACAGTCTAGCACAGATACGCAGTATTTT.

This chain links TRBV7-2 with TRBJ2-1, with D tentatively TRBD2 (6 bases). Per germline, CDR1 SGHTA and CDR2 FQGNSA. The CDR3 has 15 amino acids. Trimming cost V 5 bases and J 0 bases, with 11 bases left between them. For the CDR3, the DNA is TGTGCCAGCAGCACGGGGGAGAGCTCCTACAATGAGCAGTTCTTC. Translation: CASSTGESSYNEQFF.

The V gene is TRBV5-6, the J gene TRBJ2-7, with 9 bases fitting TRBD1. V was clipped by 4 bases and J by 5 bases; unmatched bases: 7. CDR3 length equals 14 residues. Germline CDR1 and CDR2: SGHDT and YYEEEE. CDR3 sequence reads: CASSPVRQGDEQYF. The CDR3 region has the DNA TGTGCCAGCAGCCCCGTCCGACAGGGGGACGAGCAGTACTTC.

This sequence joins TRBV25-1 and TRBJ2-2; 11 bases are shared with TRBD1. Trimming cost V 0 bases and J 6 bases; bases outside gene matches: 9. The CDR3 extends over 18 amino acids. In germline, CDR1 is MGHDK, CDR2 SYGVNS. CDR3 in DNA: TGTGCCAGCAGTGAATATATAATCGGACAGGGGGCTTCCGGGGAGCTGTTTTTT. Translation: CASSEYIIGQGASGELFF.

The V and J genes are TRBV6-6 and TRBJ2-5, with D possibly being TRBD1 (6 bases). The V end lost 6 bases, the J end lost 1 base, and 9 bases lay between the germline ends. This CDR3 region has 13 residues. Germline V gene lookup returns CDR1 MNHNY and CDR2 SVGAGI (reference sequence). In nucleotides, the CDR3 is TGTGCCAGCAGCAGGACAGCCCAAGAGACCCAGTACTTC. It is translated as CASSRTAQETQYF.

This chain uses TRBV6-6 with TRBJ1-2; 7 bases align to TRBD1. CDR3 length equals 12 residues. CDR1 is MNHNY, CDR2 SVGAGI, per germline (reference sequence). V was pared by 5 bases and J by 7 bases, with 4 bases of the junction left unmatched. CDR3 in DNA: TGTGCCAGCAGTGGACAGGTTATTGGCTACACCTTC. This gives the protein CASSGQVIGYTF.

The chain recombines TRBV7-2 with TRBJ2-7, with a tentative D call TRBD2 (5 bases). The V gene lost 11 bases and the J gene lost 0 bases, with 11 bases spanning the gap. Looked up from germline, CDR1 is SGHTA and CDR2 is FQGNSA. The CDR3 runs to 12 residues. The CDR3 DNA reads TGTGCCGTAGAGCGGAGCTCCTACGAGCAGTACTTC. Translating it yields CAVERSSYEQYF.

The chain recombines TRBV5-1 with TRBJ1-5; D might be TRBD1 (5 bases). V was shortened by 2 bases and J by 7 bases, with 16 bases between the two germline ends. Germline-derived CDR1 and CDR2 are SGHRS and YFSETQ. The CDR3 consists of 15 residues. The CDR3 spells CASSFNSGGSQPQHF. The DNA for the CDR3 is TGCGCCAGCAGCTTTAACTCGGGGGGATCGCAGCCCCAGCATTTT.

With respect to this clone: Sequence at one end of the junction differs from germline and may be a read error. The rearrangement uses TRBV7-9 and TRBJ2-7; 9 positions match TRBD2. CDR3 size: 18 residues. CDR1 and CDR2 from the germline V gene are SEHNR and FQNEAQ (reference sequence). Written as DNA, the CDR3 is TGTTCCAGCAGCTTAGAAGCATACGCGACTAGCGGTTCCTACGAGCAGTACTTC. Its translation: CSSSLEAYATSGSYEQYF.

The V call is TRBV18, the J call TRBJ1-3; 8 bases agree with TRBD1. The CDR3 totals 16 residues. Germline lookup yields CDR1 KGHSH and CDR2 LQKENI. Trimming removed 6 bases from V and 4 bases from J; junction bases left unmatched: 11. The CDR3 spells CASSPWQGATGNTIYF. DNA for the CDR3: TGTGCCAGCTCGCCCTGGCAGGGGGCGACGGGAAACACCATATATTTT.